This T cell receptor (beta chain) derives from a study of spatial heterogeneity in lung cancer (dated by TCRdb to between 2018 and 2020). Notes on the research overall: Beta-chain transcripts were consistently detected in greater numbers than alpha-chain transcripts, which likely reflected higher beta-chain transcript abundance. In the raw uncorrected reads, each unique combination of TCR and UMI appeared more than ten times on average. Nonsynonymous mutation counts, determined by whole-exome sequencing of tumor tissue, were related to features of the TCR repertoire. TCR alpha and beta repertoires were quantitatively compared across multiple tumor regions, matched nontumor lung and blood in non-small cell lung cancer. Both alpha and beta chains were TCR-sequenced in around 220 tumor regions, approximately 64 matched nontumor lung samples and around 54 PBMC samples obtained at surgery.

The table lists this clonotype with many counts. What this receptor recognizes is not known. No qualities accompany the bases; no much larger clone lies one base away. The protocol used for the library was 5' RACE. Sequencing took place on a NextSeq 500. In the TCR library protocol, a unique molecular identifier was attached to each TCR cDNA molecule so that PCR and sequencing errors could be corrected. The paper's processing steps were these. TCR identification, UMI-based error correction and CDR3 extraction were performed with Decombinator tools. Expanded TCRs were defined as those above a frequency of 2 per 1,000, corresponding to the top 1% of the tumor frequency distribution. Rényi diversity was computed with the R vegan package after subsampling each repertoire 100 times to 5,000 TCRs. To build CDR3 similarity networks, amino acid triplet string-kernel similarity was used, and CDR3s were connected when their pairwise similarity was above 0.82. The raw public reads went through TCRdb reprocessing: fastp at Q25, MiXCR clone calling, in-frame beta chains kept. Every entry covers one CDR3 protein and lists the most common genes and DNA from its rows. TCRdb's processing, not the authors', yielded these V and J calls. Across this sample there are around 87,000 distinct CDR3 sequences, with approximately 12% seen only once. The leading ten clones occupy about two fifths of the sample.

The sample's time point label, in plain terms: sample taken at primary tumor resection. The donors were 60 to 80 patients from the lung TRACERx cohort who had early-stage, untreated non-small cell lung cancer. For TCR sequencing, whole RNA was extracted from tumor and nontumor lung tissue, or from cryopreserved PBMC samples, and no cell sorting was done. A patient was chosen for TCR sequencing only when enough RNA was available from at least two tumor regions. General findings and caveats noted by the study authors: Confirming at a functional level the hypothesis that regional TCRs recognize regional mutations was considered to require additional single-cell paired TCR alpha and beta sequencing. Ubiquitous expanded tumor TCRs showed up in blood more often at tumor resection than at routine follow-up.

The TCR comes from a male donor with early-stage non-small cell lung cancer. This material consisted of PBMCs, taken at surgery.

The CDR3 region has the sequence CASNPLAGGSNEQFF. The sequenced DNA is TGCGCCAGCAACCCTCTAGCGGGGGGATCCAATGAGCAGTTCTTC. Recombination connected TRBV10-2 to TRBJ2-1; 11 bases in between match TRBD2. According to the germline V gene, CDR1 reads WSHSY and CDR2 reads SAAADI. V is pruned by 7 bases and J by 6 bases, leaving 8 bases of the junction without a gene match. Reading from cysteine to phenylalanine, the CDR3 counts 15 amino acids. CDR3 DNA is the only sequence kept; it has 45 bases, read in frame from the first base.